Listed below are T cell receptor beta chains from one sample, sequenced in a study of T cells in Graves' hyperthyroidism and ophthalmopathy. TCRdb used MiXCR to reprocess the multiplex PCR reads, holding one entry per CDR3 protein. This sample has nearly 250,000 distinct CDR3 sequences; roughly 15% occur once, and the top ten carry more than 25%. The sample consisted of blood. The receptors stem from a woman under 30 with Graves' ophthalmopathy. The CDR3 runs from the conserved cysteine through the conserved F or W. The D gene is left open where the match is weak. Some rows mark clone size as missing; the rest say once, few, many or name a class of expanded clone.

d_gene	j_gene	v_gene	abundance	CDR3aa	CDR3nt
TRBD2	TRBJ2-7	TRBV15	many	CATSLSSLAGSYEQYF	TGTGCCACCAGCCTTTCGTCGCTAGCGGGGAGCTACGAGCAGTACTTC
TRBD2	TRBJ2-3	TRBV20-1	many	CSARVGSGGASDTQYF	TGCAGTGCTAGAGTGGGTAGCGGGGGGGCATCCGATACGCAGTATTTT
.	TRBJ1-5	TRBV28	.	CASSLEVPGDQPQHF	TGTGCCAGCAGTTTAGAAGTCCCAGGGGATCAGCCCCAGCATTTT
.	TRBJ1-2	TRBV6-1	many	CASSSTGGGYTF	TGTGCCAGCAGTTCGACAGGTGGTGGCTACACCTTC
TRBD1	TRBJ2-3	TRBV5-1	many	CASSLTSRQGRSDTQYF	TGCGCCAGCAGCTTAACGTCGAGACAGGGGAGGTCAGATACGCAGTATTTT
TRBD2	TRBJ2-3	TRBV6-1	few	CASSPLADFTDTQYF	TGTGCCAGCAGCCCCCTAGCGGACTTCACAGATACGCAGTATTTT
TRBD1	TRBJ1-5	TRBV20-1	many	CSARDPTGGDNQPQHF	TGCAGTGCTAGAGATCCGACAGGGGGCGATAATCAGCCCCAGCATTTT
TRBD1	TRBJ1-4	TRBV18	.	CASSKPGQGRKLFF	TGTGCCAGCTCAAAACCGGGACAGGGGAGGAAACTGTTTTTT
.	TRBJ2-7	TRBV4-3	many	CASSRTRDRFYEQYF	TGCGCCAGCAGCCGGACTCGGGACCGCTTCTACGAGCAGTACTTC
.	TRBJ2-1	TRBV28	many	CASSTPGGGINEQFF	TGTGCCAGCAGCACACCAGGGGGGGGCATCAATGAGCAGTTCTTC
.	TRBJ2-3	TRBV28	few	CASRGGGRGKDTQYF	TGTGCCAGCAGGGGGGGGGGCAGGGGGAAAGATACGCAGTATTTT
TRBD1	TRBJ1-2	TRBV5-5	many	CASSLDGGTGRGYTF	TGTGCCAGCAGCTTGGATGGAGGGACAGGGCGCGGCTACACCTTC
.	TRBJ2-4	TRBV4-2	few	CASSQDSGLLAKNIQYF	TGTGCCAGCAGCCAAGATTCCGGACTCCTAGCCAAAAACATTCAGTACTTC
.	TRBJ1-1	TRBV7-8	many	CASSLSQGRMNTEAFF	TGTGCCAGCAGCCTCAGCCAGGGTCGAATGAACACTGAAGCTTTCTTT
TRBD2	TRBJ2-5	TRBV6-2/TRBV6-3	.	CASSYPTSGTETQYF	TGTGCCAGCAGTTATCCTACTAGCGGGACGGAGACCCAGTACTTC
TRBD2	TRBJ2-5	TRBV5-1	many	CASRSGGIETQYF	TGCGCCAGCAGGTCGGGAGGTATAGAGACCCAGTACTTC
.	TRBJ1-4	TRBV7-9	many	CASSRQGPLNEKLFF	TGTGCCAGCAGCCGACAAGGCCCCCTTAATGAAAAACTGTTTTTT
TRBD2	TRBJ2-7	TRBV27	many	CASSLPGGGFYEQYF	TGTGCCAGCAGTTTGCCTGGCGGGGGGTTCTACGAGCAGTACTTC
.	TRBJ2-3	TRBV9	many	CASSASGGSSTDTQYF	TGTGCCAGCAGCGCTTCCGGCGGTTCTAGCACAGATACGCAGTATTTT
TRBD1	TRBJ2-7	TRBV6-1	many	CASSESGTGAFYEQYF	TGTGCCAGCAGTGAATCTGGGACAGGGGCCTTCTACGAGCAGTACTTC
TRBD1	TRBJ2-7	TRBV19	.	CASSILGTGNEQYF	TGTGCCAGTAGTATCCTCGGGACAGGAAACGAGCAGTACTTC
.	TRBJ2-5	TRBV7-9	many	CASSLAASQETQYF	TGTGCCAGCAGCTTAGCTGCCAGTCAAGAGACCCAGTACTTC
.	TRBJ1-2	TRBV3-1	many	CASSHLGGDGYTF	TGTGCCAGCAGCCATCTGGGCGGAGATGGCTACACCTTC
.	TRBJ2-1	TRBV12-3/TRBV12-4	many	CASSRGSVYNEQFF	TGTGCCAGCAGTCGGGGCAGCGTTTACAATGAGCAGTTCTTC
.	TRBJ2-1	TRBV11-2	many	CASSLRGVRYAGQIYNEQFF	TGTGCCAGCAGCTTACGTGGGGTACGGTATGCGGGGCAAATCTACAATGAGCAGTTCTTC
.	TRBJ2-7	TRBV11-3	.	CASSFGPRSYEQYF	TGTGCCAGCAGCTTTGGTCCGCGGTCCTACGAGCAGTACTTC
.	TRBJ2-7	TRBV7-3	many	CASSSSGPAGNYEQYF	TGTGCCAGCAGCTCCTCTGGTCCGGCGGGGAATTACGAGCAGTACTTC
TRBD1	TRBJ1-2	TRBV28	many	CASSFIGTGINGYTF	TGTGCCAGCAGCTTCATCGGGACAGGGATCAATGGCTACACCTTC
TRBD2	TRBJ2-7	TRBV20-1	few	CSANQGSGGYEQYF	TGCAGTGCTAACCAAGGGAGCGGGGGGTACGAGCAGTACTTC
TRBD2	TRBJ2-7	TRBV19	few	CASSISGRPHYEQYF	TGTGCCAGTAGTATTAGCGGGAGGCCACACTACGAGCAGTACTTC
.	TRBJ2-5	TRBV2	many	CASAKEETQYF	TGTGCCAGCGCTAAGGAAGAGACCCAGTACTTC
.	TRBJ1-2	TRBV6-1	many	CATNRRGEGYPGYTF	TGTGCCACAAATCGAAGGGGTGAAGGGTACCCTGGCTACACCTTC
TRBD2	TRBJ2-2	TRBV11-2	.	CASSLARGLNTGELFF	TGTGCCAGCAGCTTAGCACGGGGACTAAACACCGGGGAGCTGTTTTTT
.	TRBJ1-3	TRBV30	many	CAWTSVYGNTIYF	TGTGCCTGGACGAGTGTATATGGAAACACCATATATTTT
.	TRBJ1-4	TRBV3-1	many	CASSRGGGATNEKLFF	TGTGCCAGCAGCCGAGGAGGGGGTGCAACTAATGAAAAACTGTTTTTT
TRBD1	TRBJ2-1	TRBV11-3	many	CASSFARRTGGDDNEQFF	TGTGCCAGCAGCTTCGCAAGGAGGACAGGGGGCGACGACAATGAGCAGTTCTTC
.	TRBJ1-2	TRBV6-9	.	CGSSCSESAAEPYGYTF	TGTGGCAGCAGTTGCTCCGAATCAGCGGCGGAACCTTATGGCTACACCTTC
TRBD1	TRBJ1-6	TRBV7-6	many	CASSPGGSGLNSPLHF	TGTGCCAGCAGCCCAGGGGGGTCGGGGTTGAATTCACCCCTCCACTTT
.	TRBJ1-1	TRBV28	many	CASSVPWWTEAFF	TGTGCCAGCAGTGTACCTTGGTGGACTGAAGCTTTCTTT
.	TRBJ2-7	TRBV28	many	CATLSAETYEQYF	TGTGCCACCCTATCAGCAGAGACCTACGAGCAGTACTTC
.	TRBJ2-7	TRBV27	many	CASSLIARGHEQYF	TGTGCCAGCAGTTTAATCGCCAGGGGTCACGAGCAGTACTTC